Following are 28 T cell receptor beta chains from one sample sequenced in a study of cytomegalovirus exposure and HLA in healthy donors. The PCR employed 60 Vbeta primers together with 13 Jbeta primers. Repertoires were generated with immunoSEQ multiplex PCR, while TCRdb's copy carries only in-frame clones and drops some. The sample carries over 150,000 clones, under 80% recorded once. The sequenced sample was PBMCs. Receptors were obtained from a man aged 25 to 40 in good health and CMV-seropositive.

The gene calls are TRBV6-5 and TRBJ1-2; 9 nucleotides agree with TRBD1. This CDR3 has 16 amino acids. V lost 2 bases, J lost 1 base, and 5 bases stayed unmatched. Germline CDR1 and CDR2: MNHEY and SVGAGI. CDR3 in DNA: TGTGCCAGCAGTTACGGGGGACAGGGAGTTAACTATGGCTACACCTTC. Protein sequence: CASSYGGQGVNYGYTF.

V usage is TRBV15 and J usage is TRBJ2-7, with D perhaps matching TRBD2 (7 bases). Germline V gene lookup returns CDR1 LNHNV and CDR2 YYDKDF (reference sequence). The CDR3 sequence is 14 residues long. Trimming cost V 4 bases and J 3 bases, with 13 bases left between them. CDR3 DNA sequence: TGTGCCACCAGCAAGGGAAGGGGGGGCTACGAGCAGTACTTC. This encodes CATSKGRGGYEQYF.

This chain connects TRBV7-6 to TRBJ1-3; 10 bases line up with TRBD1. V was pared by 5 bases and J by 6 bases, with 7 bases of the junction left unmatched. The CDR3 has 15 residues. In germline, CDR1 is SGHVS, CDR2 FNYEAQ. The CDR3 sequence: CASSPGTGAENTIYF. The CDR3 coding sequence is TGTGCCAGCAGCCCAGGGACAGGGGCGGAAAACACCATATATTTT.

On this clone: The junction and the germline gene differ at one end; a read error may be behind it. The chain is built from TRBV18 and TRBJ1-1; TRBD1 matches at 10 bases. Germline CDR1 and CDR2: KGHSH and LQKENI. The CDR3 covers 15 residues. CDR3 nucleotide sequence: TGTGCCAGCTCCCGTGGGACAGGGGTGAATACTGAAGCTTTCTTT. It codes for CASSRGTGVNTEAFF.

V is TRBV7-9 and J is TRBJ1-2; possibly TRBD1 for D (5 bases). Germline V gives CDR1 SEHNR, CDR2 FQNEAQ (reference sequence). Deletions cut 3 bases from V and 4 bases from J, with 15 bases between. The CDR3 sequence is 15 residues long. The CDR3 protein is CASSLVGAGFYGYTF. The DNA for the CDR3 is TGTGCCAGCAGCTTGGTTGGGGCCGGCTTCTATGGCTACACCTTC.

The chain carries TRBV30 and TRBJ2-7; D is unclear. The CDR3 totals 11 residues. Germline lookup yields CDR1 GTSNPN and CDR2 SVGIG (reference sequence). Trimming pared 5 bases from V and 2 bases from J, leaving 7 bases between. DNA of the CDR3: TGTGCCTGGTTTACAGCCTACGAGCAGTACTTC. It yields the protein CAWFTAYEQYF. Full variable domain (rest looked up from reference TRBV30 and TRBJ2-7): SQTIHQWPATLVQPVGSPLSLECTVEGTSNPNLYWYRQAAGRGLQLLFYSVGIGQISSEVPQNLSASRPQDRQFILSSKKLLLSDSGFYLCAWFTAYEQYFGPGTRLTVT.

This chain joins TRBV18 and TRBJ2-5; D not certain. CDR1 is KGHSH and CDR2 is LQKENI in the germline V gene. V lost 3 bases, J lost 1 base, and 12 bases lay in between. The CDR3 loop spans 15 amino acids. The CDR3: CASSPLSTGQETQYF. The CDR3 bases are TGTGCCAGCTCACCTCTATCTACGGGCCAAGAGACCCAGTACTTC.

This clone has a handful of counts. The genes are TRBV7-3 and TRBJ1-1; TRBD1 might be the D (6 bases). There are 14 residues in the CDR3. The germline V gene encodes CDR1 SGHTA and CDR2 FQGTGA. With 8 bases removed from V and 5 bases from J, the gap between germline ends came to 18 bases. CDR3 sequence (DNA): TGTGCCAGCCGAAGCTTAAGGGGGACAACTGAAGCTTTCTTT. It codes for CASRSLRGTTEAFF.

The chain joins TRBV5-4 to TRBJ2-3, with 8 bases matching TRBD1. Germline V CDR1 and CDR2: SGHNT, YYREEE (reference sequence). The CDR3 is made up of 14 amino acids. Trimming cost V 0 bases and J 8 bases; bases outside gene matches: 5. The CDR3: CASSLGQGAGTQYF. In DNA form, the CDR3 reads TGTGCCAGCAGCTTGGGGCAGGGGGCTGGTACGCAGTATTTT.

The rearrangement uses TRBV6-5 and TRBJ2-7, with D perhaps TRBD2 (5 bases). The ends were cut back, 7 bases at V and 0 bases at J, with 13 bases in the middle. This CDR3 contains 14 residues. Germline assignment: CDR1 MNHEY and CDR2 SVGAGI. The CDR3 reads CASNPDTSSYEQYF. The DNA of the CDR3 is TGTGCCAGCAACCCCGACACTAGCTCCTACGAGCAGTACTTC.

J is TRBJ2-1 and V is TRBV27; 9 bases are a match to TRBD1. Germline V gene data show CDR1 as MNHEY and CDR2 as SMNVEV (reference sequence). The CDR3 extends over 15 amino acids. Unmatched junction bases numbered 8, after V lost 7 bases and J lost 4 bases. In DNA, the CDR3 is TGTGCCAGCAATCCAGCGGGACAGGGTTACAATGAGCAGTTCTTC. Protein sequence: CASNPAGQGYNEQFF.

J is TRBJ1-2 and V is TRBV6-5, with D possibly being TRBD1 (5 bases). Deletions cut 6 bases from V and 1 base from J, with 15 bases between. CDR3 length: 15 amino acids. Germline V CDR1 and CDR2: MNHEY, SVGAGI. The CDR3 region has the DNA TGTGCCAGCAGCCATCGGACGGGGGTTAACTATGGCTACACCTTC. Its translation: CASSHRTGVNYGYTF.

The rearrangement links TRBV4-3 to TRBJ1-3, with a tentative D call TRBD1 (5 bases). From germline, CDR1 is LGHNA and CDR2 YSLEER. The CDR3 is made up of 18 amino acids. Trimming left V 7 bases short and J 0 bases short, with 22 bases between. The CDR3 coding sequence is TGCGCCAGCACGGGGGGGTCACCCTTCTGCTTCTCTGGAAACACCATATATTTT. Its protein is CASTGGSPFCFSGNTIYF.

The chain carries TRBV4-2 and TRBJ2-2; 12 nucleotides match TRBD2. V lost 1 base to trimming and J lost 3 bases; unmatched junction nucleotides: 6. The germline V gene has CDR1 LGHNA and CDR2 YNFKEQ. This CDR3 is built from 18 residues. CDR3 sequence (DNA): TGTGCCAGCAGCCAAGTGCTAGCGGGGGGGCCGGACACCGGGGAGCTGTTTTTT. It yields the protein CASSQVLAGGPDTGELFF.

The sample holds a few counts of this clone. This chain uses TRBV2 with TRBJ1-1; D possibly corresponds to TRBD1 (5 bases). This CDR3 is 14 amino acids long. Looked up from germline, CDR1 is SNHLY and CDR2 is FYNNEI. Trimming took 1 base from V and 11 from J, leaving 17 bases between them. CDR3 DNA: TGTGCCAGCAGTGAAGATCCGGGACTGATTGGGGCTTTCTTT. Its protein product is CASSEDPGLIGAFF.

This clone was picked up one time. DNA for the CDR3: TGTGCCAGCAGCCTCAGGACAGGAAGGGGTTATGGCTACACCTTC. It specifies CASSLRTGRGYGYTF. The rearrangement links TRBV6-6 to TRBJ1-2; 7 nucleotides line up with TRBD1. V shed 6 bases, J shed 5 bases, and the junction held 12 bases outside the gene matches. This CDR3 spans 15 amino acids. CDR1 MNHNY and CDR2 SVGAGI come from the germline V gene (reference sequence).

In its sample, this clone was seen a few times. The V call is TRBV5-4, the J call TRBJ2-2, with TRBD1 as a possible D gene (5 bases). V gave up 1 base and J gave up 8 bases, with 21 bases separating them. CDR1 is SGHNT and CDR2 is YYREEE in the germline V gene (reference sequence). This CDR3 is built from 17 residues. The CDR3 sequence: CASSLRVLGVEQGELFF. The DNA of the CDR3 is TGTGCCAGCAGCTTGCGGGTTCTAGGGGTCGAACAGGGGGAGCTGTTTTTT.

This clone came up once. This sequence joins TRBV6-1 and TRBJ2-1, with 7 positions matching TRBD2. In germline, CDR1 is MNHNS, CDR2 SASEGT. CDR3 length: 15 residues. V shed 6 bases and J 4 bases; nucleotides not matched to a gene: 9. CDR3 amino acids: CASSRGLEIYNEQFF. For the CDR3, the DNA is TGTGCCAGCAGCCGAGGACTAGAGATTTACAATGAGCAGTTCTTC.

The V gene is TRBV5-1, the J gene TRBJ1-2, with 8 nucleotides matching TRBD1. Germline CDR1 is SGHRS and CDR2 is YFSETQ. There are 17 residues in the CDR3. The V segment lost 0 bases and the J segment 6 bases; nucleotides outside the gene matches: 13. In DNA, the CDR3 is TGCGCCAGCAGCTTGGATGGCGGGGCCAGGGGGCTGAATGGCTACACCTTC. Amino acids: CASSLDGGARGLNGYTF.

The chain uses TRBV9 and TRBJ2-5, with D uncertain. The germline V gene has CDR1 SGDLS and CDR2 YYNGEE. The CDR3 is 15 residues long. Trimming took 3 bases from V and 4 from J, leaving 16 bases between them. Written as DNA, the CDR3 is TGTGCCAGCAGCGCCACCGGTCGCCTGCCAGAGACCCAGTACTTC. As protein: CASSATGRLPETQYF.

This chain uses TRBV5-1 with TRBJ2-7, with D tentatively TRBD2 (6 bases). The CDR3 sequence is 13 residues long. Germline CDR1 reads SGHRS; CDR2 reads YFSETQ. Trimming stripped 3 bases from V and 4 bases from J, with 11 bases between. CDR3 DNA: TGCGCCAGCAGCTCTGGGACTGGATACGAGCAGTACTTC. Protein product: CASSSGTGYEQYF.

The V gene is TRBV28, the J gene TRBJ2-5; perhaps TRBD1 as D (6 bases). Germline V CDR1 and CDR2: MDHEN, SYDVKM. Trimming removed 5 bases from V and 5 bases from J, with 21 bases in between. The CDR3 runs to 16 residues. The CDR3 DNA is TGTGCCAGCAGTGTGGGACAATCCCCGGGAAAGGAGACCCAGTACTTC. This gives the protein CASSVGQSPGKETQYF.

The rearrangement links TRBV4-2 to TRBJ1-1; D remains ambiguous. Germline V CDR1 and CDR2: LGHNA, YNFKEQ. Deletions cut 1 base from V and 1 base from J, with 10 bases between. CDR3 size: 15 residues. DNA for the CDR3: TGTGCCAGCAGCCAAGGAGAGGGCCCGAACACTGAAGCTTTCTTT. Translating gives CASSQGEGPNTEAFF.

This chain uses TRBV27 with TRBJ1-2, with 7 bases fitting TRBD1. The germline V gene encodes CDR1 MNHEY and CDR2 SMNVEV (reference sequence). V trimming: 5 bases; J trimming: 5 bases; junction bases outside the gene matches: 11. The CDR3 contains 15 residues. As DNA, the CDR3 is TGTGCCAGCAGTCCAGATACAGGGGTAGGATATGGCTACACCTTC. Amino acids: CASSPDTGVGYGYTF.

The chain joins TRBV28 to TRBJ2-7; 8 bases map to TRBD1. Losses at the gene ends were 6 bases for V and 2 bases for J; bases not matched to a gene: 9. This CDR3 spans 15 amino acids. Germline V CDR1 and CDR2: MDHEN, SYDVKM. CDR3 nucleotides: TGTGCCAGCAGCCTGGGGGGACAGGAAACCTACGAGCAGTACTTC. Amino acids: CASSLGGQETYEQYF.

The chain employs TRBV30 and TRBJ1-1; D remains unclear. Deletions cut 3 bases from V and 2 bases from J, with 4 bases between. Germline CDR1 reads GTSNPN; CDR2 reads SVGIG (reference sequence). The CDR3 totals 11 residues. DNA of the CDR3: TGTGCCTGGAGACTCAACACTGAAGCTTTCTTT. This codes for CAWRLNTEAFF.

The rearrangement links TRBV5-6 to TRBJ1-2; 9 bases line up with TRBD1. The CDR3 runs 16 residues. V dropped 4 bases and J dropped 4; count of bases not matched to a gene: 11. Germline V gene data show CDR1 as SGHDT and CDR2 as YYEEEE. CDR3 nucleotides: TGTGCCAGCAGCCTGACAGGGGGACCCAAGGGCTATGGCTACACCTTC. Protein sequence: CASSLTGGPKGYGYTF.

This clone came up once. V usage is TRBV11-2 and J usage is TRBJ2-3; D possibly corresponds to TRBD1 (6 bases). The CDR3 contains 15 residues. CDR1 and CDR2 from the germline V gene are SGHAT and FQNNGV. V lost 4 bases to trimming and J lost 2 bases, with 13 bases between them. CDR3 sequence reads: CASSSGTPSTDTQYF. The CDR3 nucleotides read TGTGCCAGCAGCTCCGGGACACCCTCCACAGATACGCAGTATTTT.